This TCR beta chain was captured in a study of OX40 agonist ivuxolimab in advanced cancers. Study-wide background: Cancers in dose escalation were hepatocellular, melanoma, renal cell and head and neck.

Exclusion of a patient followed from autoimmune disease history or systemic immunosuppression. As concerns this clone: Its specificity is unknown.

Findings and limits, study-wide: Among patients with partial responses at 0.1-3.0 mg/kg, clonal expansion was among the lowest.

Here immunoSEQ multiplex PCR was the method, and the copy in TCRdb shows in-frame clones only, minus some. The sample lists more than 40,000 clones, around nine tenths occurring once. The clonotype was recovered from an adult with an advanced solid tumor such as melanoma, head and neck, liver or kidney cancer. Specimen: CD4+ or CD8+ T cells sorted from blood, collected in a trial of the OX40 agonist ivuxolimab.

The CDR3 region has the DNA TGTGCCAGCAGCTTAGTCGGCGGTTCCTACGAGCAGTACTTC. This sequence encodes CASSLVGGSYEQYF. This chain connects TRBV7-9 to TRBJ2-7; D unresolved. Germline-derived CDR1 and CDR2 are SEHNR and FQNEAQ (reference sequence). The CDR3 covers 14 residues. V lost 1 base to trimming and J lost 1 base, with 8 bases between them.